The 10 T cell receptor beta chains below come from one sample, sequenced in a study of shared clonotypes between healthy human individuals. Assay used: immunoSEQ multiplex PCR; TCRdb lists only in-frame clones, some missing. The data contain fewer than 850,000 clones, approximately 75% of them singletons. Sequencing was performed on memory CD4+ T cells sorted from blood. Stated subset: CD45RA-negative fraction. Receptors were obtained from a woman aged 25 to 39 in good health.

This clone was observed a handful of times. The gene calls are TRBV18 and TRBJ1-2, with no clear D. This CDR3 region has 14 residues. Trimming took 0 bases from V and 4 from J, leaving 9 bases between them. CDR1 is KGHSH, CDR2 LQKENI, per germline. The CDR3 sequence is CASSPPVSGYGYTF. CDR3 bases: TGTGCCAGCTCACCACCGGTATCGGGCTATGGCTACACCTTC.

The chain uses TRBV2 and TRBJ2-7, with no clear D. Germline CDR1 reads SNHLY; CDR2 reads FYNNEI. This CDR3 has 14 amino acids. V lost 4 bases to trimming and J lost 2 bases, with 12 bases between them. The CDR3 DNA reads as TGTGCCAGCAGTGCCGCGGTAGCAGCCTACGAGCAGTACTTC. This gives the protein CASSAAVAAYEQYF.

The gene calls are TRBV7-9 and TRBJ1-2, with 7 bases aligning to TRBD1. V lost 5 bases, J lost 4 bases, and 4 bases stayed unmatched. Germline V gene lookup returns CDR1 SEHNR and CDR2 FQNEAQ (reference sequence). The CDR3 covers 13 residues. CDR3 DNA sequence: TGTGCCAGCAGCCAGGACAGGAGCTATGGCTACACCTTC. It codes for CASSQDRSYGYTF.

In its sample, this clone was seen once. This chain uses TRBV4-1 with TRBJ2-7, with D perhaps TRBD1 or TRBD2 (5 bases each). The germline V and J ends were trimmed by 1 base and 6 bases, with 25 bases remaining between them. The CDR3 covers 18 residues. Germline CDR1 reads MGHRA; CDR2 reads YSYEKL. CDR3 in DNA: TGCGCCAGCAGCCAAGGTGAGGGGACGGGCCTCCTAAGGGGCGAGCAGTACTTC. Its protein product is CASSQGEGTGLLRGEQYF.

The chain recombines TRBV7-2 with TRBJ2-2, with D maybe TRBD2 (5 bases). Germline V lookup: CDR1 SGHTA, CDR2 FQGNSA. This CDR3 is 14 amino acids long. V gave up 3 bases and J gave up 5 bases, with 10 bases separating them. CDR3 amino acids: CASSLGGGTGELFF. The CDR3 DNA follows: TGTGCCAGCAGCTTGGGCGGCGGGACCGGGGAGCTGTTTTTT. The variable domain in full, completed from reference TRBV7-2 and TRBJ2-2, reads GAGVSQSPSNKVTEKGKDVELRCDPISGHTALYWYRQSLGQGLEFLIYFQGNSAPDKSGLPSDRFSAERTGGSVSTLTIQRTQQEDSAVYLCASSLGGGTGELFFGEGSRLTVL.

This clone turned up a few times. Relative to the germline gene, one junction end is altered; a read error may explain this. This chain connects TRBV6-5 to TRBJ2-7; D unclear. The CDR3 sequence is 8 residues long. Germline V gives CDR1 MNHEY, CDR2 SVGAGI. The CDR3 loop is CASRQTLF. In DNA, the CDR3 is TGTGCCAGCAGGCAGACTTTATTC.

The rearrangement links TRBV28 to TRBJ2-5, with D perhaps matching TRBD1 (6 bases). Trimming stripped 6 bases from V and 6 bases from J, with 20 bases between. Germline CDR1 reads MDHEN; CDR2 reads SYDVKM. The CDR3 runs 15 residues. The CDR3 DNA is TGTGCCAGCAGCTCCAGGGGCGAAAAGGGGAAGACCCAGTACTTC. Protein: CASSSRGEKGKTQYF.

The chain carries TRBV18 and TRBJ1-2, with 7 positions matching TRBD1. V gave up 0 bases and J gave up 7 bases; unmatched junction bases: 2. CDR1 is KGHSH and CDR2 is LQKENI in the germline V gene. This CDR3 has 13 residues. In DNA, the CDR3 is TGTGCCAGCTCACCACCCCGACAGGGTGGCTACACCTTC. This codes for CASSPPRQGGYTF.

The V and J genes are TRBV6-5 and TRBJ1-4; a weak D match, TRBD1 (6 bases). V shed 5 bases and J shed 5 bases, with 9 bases lying between them. The CDR3 totals 13 residues. Germline-derived CDR1 and CDR2 are MNHEY and SVGAGI. The CDR3 protein is CASSGQTNEKLFF. CDR3 in DNA: TGTGCCAGCAGTGGACAGACAAATGAAAAACTGTTTTTT.

V usage is TRBV13 and J usage is TRBJ2-7, with 11 bases lining up with TRBD1. The CDR3 has 15 residues. J was trimmed by 0 bases and V by 5 bases; bases with no gene match: 3. Germline lookup yields CDR1 PRHDT and CDR2 FYEKMQ (reference sequence). In nucleotides, the CDR3 is TGTGCCAGCAGCCCCGGACAGGGGGCCTCCTACGAGCAGTACTTC. This encodes CASSPGQGASYEQYF.